These 25 T cell receptor beta chains came from one sample sequenced in a study of blood T cell repertoires in COVID-19. Produced via immunoSEQ multiplex PCR; TCRdb's table is partial and in-frame only. Here the sample spans approximately 260,000 clones, approximately 83% being singletons. The sample consisted of PBMCs or T cells enriched from blood (not recorded which). The receptors were gathered from a man aged 50-60 years who had recovered from COVID-19.

This clone was recorded once. The chain employs TRBV28 and TRBJ2-3; 10 bases line up with TRBD2. There are 17 residues in the CDR3. Losses at the gene ends were 1 base for V and 1 base for J; bases not matched to a gene: 5. Germline V gene data show CDR1 as MDHEN and CDR2 as SYDVKM. The chain's CDR3 is CASSLFFGTSGTDTQYF. The DNA of the CDR3 is TGTGCCAGCAGTTTATTTTTTGGGACTAGCGGCACAGATACGCAGTATTTT.

The chain recombines TRBV7-6 with TRBJ2-1; the match to TRBD2 covers 10 bases. The J segment lost 7 bases and the V segment lost 5 bases, leaving 11 bases of the junction unmatched. Per the germline V gene, CDR1 is SGHVS and CDR2 is FNYEAQ. The CDR3 covers 16 residues. CDR3 nucleotide sequence: TGTGCCAGCAGCGCCATTAGCGGGGGGCCCCTAAATGAGCAGTTCTTC. Translating gives CASSAISGGPLNEQFF.

The rearrangement links TRBV10-3 to TRBJ1-3; 8 bases align to TRBD1. Germline CDR1 reads ENHRY; CDR2 reads SYGVKD. The V and J ends lost 6 bases and 2 bases, in that order; junction bases with no gene match: 6. There are 15 residues in the CDR3. Here the CDR3 reads CAIRSGGNPGNTIYF. DNA for the CDR3: TGTGCCATCAGATCAGGGGGCAACCCTGGAAACACCATATATTTT.

Only one count was recorded for this clone. The genes are TRBV12-3 or TRBV12-4 and TRBJ1-1, with no clear D. Trimming cost V 7 bases and J 6 bases, with 15 bases left between them. This CDR3 region has 13 residues. CDR3 sequence (DNA): TGTGCCAGCACTCAGAGAGGGCGGCCTGAAGCTTTCTTT. Encoded protein: CASTQRGRPEAFF.

This sequence joins TRBV9 and TRBJ2-1; 8 bases agree with TRBD2. Germline CDR1 reads SGDLS; CDR2 reads YYNGEE. Trimming removed 4 bases from V and 9 bases from J; junction bases left unmatched: 9. CDR3 size: 14 residues. CDR3 sequence reads: CASSLRTSYGEQFF. In DNA form, the CDR3 reads TGTGCCAGCAGCCTCCGGACTAGCTACGGTGAGCAGTTCTTC.

The CDR3 protein is CASSYLRAQPQHF. The DNA for the CDR3 is TGTGCCAGCAGTTACCTCAGGGCCCAGCCCCAGCATTTT. The chain links TRBV28 to TRBJ1-5; maybe TRBD1 (5 bases). The CDR3 is made up of 13 amino acids. V lost 4 bases and J 7 bases, leaving 11 bases between the germline ends. CDR1 is MDHEN and CDR2 is SYDVKM in the germline V gene. Variable domain in full (rest from reference TRBV28 and TRBJ1-5): DVKVTQSSRYLVKRTGEKVFLECVQDMDHENMFWYRQDPGLGLRLIYFSYDVKMKEKGDIPEGYSVSREKKERFSLILESASTNQTSMYLCASSYLRAQPQHFGDGTRLSIL.

This clone was recorded a few times. The V call is TRBV29-1, the J call TRBJ2-3; D may be TRBD1 (6 bases). V was cut by 4 bases and J by 6 bases, with 20 bases left in between. This CDR3 is 15 amino acids long. Germline V gene data show CDR1 as SQVTM and CDR2 as ANQGSEA. CDR3: CSVAYSSLGADTQYF. In DNA form, the CDR3 reads TGCAGCGTTGCTTATTCCTCGTTGGGGGCGGATACGCAGTATTTT.

The chain is built from TRBV10-3 and TRBJ1-2; 7 bases match TRBD1. The CDR3 loop spans 14 amino acids. CDR1 is ENHRY, CDR2 SYGVKD, per germline. The junction had 5 bases not matched to a gene; V was cut back by 4 bases and J by 3 bases. The CDR3 DNA reads as TGTGCCATCAGTGGCGCGAGGGGGCACTATGGCTACACCTTC. It codes for CAISGARGHYGYTF.

The V call is TRBV5-1, the J call TRBJ1-1; D is undetermined. This CDR3 comprises 14 residues. Trimming cost V 1 base and J 5 bases, with 12 bases left between them. CDR1 and CDR2 (germline): SGHRS, YFSETQ. The CDR3 DNA is TGCGCCAGCAGCTTGTCAGCAGGTGGGACTGAAGCTTTCTTT. This sequence encodes CASSLSAGGTEAFF.

The rearrangement links TRBV5-6 to TRBJ2-7; possibly TRBD1 for D (7 bases). Germline values: CDR1 SGHDT, CDR2 YYEEEE. V dropped 0 bases and J dropped 3 bases, with 19 bases sitting between them. The CDR3 is 17 amino acids. The CDR3 DNA reads as TGTGCCAGCAGCTTGGCTCCCGGGGCAGGGGGGCGCTACGAGCAGTACTTC. Translated, it gives CASSLAPGAGGRYEQYF.

The chain combines TRBV7-8 with TRBJ1-5; D gene ambiguous. V was clipped by 1 base and J by 6 bases, with 16 bases between them. Per the germline V gene, CDR1 is SGHVS and CDR2 is FQNEAQ. This CDR3 region has 16 residues. The DNA for the CDR3 is TGTGCCAGCAGCTTAGGGAGGGAAGGCAGTGGTCAGCCCCAGCATTTT. Translating it yields CASSLGREGSGQPQHF. The variable domain in full, with the rest retrieved from reference TRBV7-8 and TRBJ1-5, is GAGVSQSPRYKVAKRGQDVALRCDPISGHVSLFWYQQALGQGPEFLTYFQNEAQLDKSGLPSDRFFAERPEGSVSTLKIQRTQQEDSAVYLCASSLGREGSGQPQHFGDGTRLSIL.

J is TRBJ2-1 and V is TRBV9; the match to TRBD2 covers 7 bases. The CDR3 is made up of 15 amino acids. Trimming at V came to 0 bases and at J to 12 bases, leaving 12 bases not matched to a gene. Germline assignment: CDR1 SGDLS and CDR2 YYNGEE. The DNA for the CDR3 is TGTGCCAGCAGCGTAGGAAGGGCGGGAGAGAATCGGCAGTTCTTC. Its protein product is CASSVGRAGENRQFF.

This clone was picked up a small number of times. J is TRBJ1-1 and V is TRBV5-1, with D possibly being TRBD1 (6 bases). V lost 3 bases and J 5 bases, leaving 17 bases between the germline ends. This CDR3 region has 15 residues. Germline-derived CDR1 and CDR2 are SGHRS and YFSETQ. The CDR3 bases are TGCGCCAGCAGCTCCCGGGACACCATGGGGACTGAAGCTTTCTTT. Translated, it gives CASSSRDTMGTEAFF.

The chain combines TRBV7-3 with TRBJ2-1; 11 nucleotides line up with TRBD2. The CDR3 length is 16 residues. Germline loops: CDR1 SGHTA, CDR2 FQGTGA. Germline trimming cut 0 bases from V and 7 bases from J; bases unmatched to any gene: 5. Here the CDR3 DNA reads TGTGCCAGCAGCTTAACTAGCGGGAGGGCCGGTAATGAGCAGTTCTTC. Encoded protein: CASSLTSGRAGNEQFF.

The chain carries TRBV3-1 (or the pseudogene TRBV3-2) and TRBJ1-5; D may be TRBD1 (6 bases). The CDR3 covers 16 residues. Germline V gene sequence: CDR1 LGHDT, CDR2 YNNKEL (reference sequence). Trimming removed 3 bases at V and 5 bases at J, with 17 bases between. Here the CDR3 DNA reads TGTGCCAGCAGCCAGTCCTCAGGGGTGCTCCATCAGCCCCAGCATTTT. This gives the protein CASSQSSGVLHQPQHF.

The chain has TRBV2 and TRBJ2-6, with D possibly TRBD2 on 6 matching bases. Trimming shortened V by 4 bases and J by 0 bases, and 16 bases separated the two germline ends. CDR1 and CDR2 (germline): SNHLY, FYNNEI. The CDR3 runs 18 residues. As DNA, the CDR3 is TGTGCCAGCAGTGTATTCAGGGACTTTAGCTCTGGGGCCAACGTCCTGACTTTC. Its protein is CASSVFRDFSSGANVLTF.

This chain joins TRBV27 and TRBJ2-1; 7 nucleotides match TRBD1. Germline values: CDR1 MNHEY, CDR2 SMNVEV (reference sequence). This CDR3 is built from 13 residues. V dropped 6 bases and J dropped 9; count of bases not matched to a gene: 8. This chain's CDR3 is CASSYPTGTEQFF. For the CDR3, the DNA is TGTGCCAGCAGCTATCCGACAGGGACTGAGCAGTTCTTC.

The chain recombines TRBV19 with TRBJ1-3; weak D call: TRBD1 (5 bases). The V and J ends lost 7 bases and 0 bases respectively, with 19 bases between them. The CDR3 runs 17 residues. Germline V gene sequence: CDR1 LNHDA, CDR2 SQIVND (reference sequence). The CDR3 nucleotides read TGTGCCAGTACCCCATTGGGACTCTCGAGCTCTGGAAACACCATATATTTT. This gives the protein CASTPLGLSSSGNTIYF.

V usage is TRBV6-4 and J usage is TRBJ1-1; the D is unclear. The CDR3 consists of 13 residues. Germline V gene sequence: CDR1 MRHNA, CDR2 SNTAGT. Trimming pared 3 bases from V and 4 bases from J, leaving 9 bases between. DNA of the CDR3: TGTGCCAGCAGTGAGCAGGTGAGCACTGAAGCTTTCTTT. Amino acids: CASSEQVSTEAFF.

The chain joins TRBV27 to TRBJ1-1; TRBD1 aligns across 9 bases. After removal of 3 bases from V and 6 bases from J, the junction contained 5 bases not matched to a gene. The germline V gene encodes CDR1 MNHEY and CDR2 SMNVEV (reference sequence). This CDR3 comprises 14 residues. In DNA form, the CDR3 reads TGTGCCAGCAGTTTCCGAACAGGGGGCCCTGAAGCTTTCTTT. Encoded protein: CASSFRTGGPEAFF.

The genes are TRBV15 and TRBJ2-7, with a weak D call TRBD1 (6 bases). Trimming pared 8 bases from V and 0 bases from J, leaving 8 bases between. Germline loops: CDR1 LNHNV, CDR2 YYDKDF (reference sequence). The length of the CDR3 is 12 residues. The CDR3 here is CATGTPSYEQYF. The CDR3 DNA reads TGTGCCACCGGGACACCCTCCTACGAGCAGTACTTC.

The V gene is TRBV9, the J gene TRBJ2-7; 8 bases are a match to TRBD2. The CDR3 has 16 amino acids. V shed 3 bases, J shed 2 bases, and the junction held 10 bases outside the gene matches. The germline gives CDR1 SGDLS, CDR2 YYNGEE. CDR3 DNA: TGTGCCAGCAGCGGGGGGTTAGCGGGAAGGGCCTACGAGCAGTACTTC. This translates into CASSGGLAGRAYEQYF.

The V and J genes are TRBV6-6 and TRBJ2-2; the match to TRBD2 covers 14 bases. In germline, CDR1 is MNHNY, CDR2 SVGAGI (reference sequence). The CDR3 has 16 residues. Trimming took 5 bases from V and 7 from J; bases not matched to a gene: 6. CDR3 DNA sequence: TGTGCCAGCAGTCCGACTAGCGGGAGGGGAAGCGGGGAGCTGTTTTTT. It is translated as CASSPTSGRGSGELFF.

The chain combines TRBV5-1 with TRBJ2-5; D is unresolved. V was trimmed by 4 bases and J by 3 bases, leaving 10 bases between them. The CDR3 sequence is 13 residues long. The germline gives CDR1 SGHRS, CDR2 YFSETQ. In nucleotides, the CDR3 is TGCGCCAGCAGCCCCGGAGCGAAAGAGACCCAGTACTTC. This codes for CASSPGAKETQYF.

CDR3 region: CASDRGKQYF. The CDR3 DNA follows: TGTGCCAGCGACAGGGGAAAGCAGTACTTC. The genes are TRBV2 and TRBJ2-7; 8 nucleotides match TRBD1. CDR1 is SNHLY and CDR2 is FYNNEI in the germline V gene. CDR3 size: 10 residues. The V gene end was trimmed by 8 bases and the J gene end by 8 bases; junction bases not matched to a gene: 2.